The 2 T cell receptor beta chains in this list originate from one sample, sequenced in a study of coeliac disease. TCRdb's table, derived via immunoSEQ multiplex PCR, lists solely in-frame clones and lacks some. The data contain a few thousand clones, under 85% of them singletons. Material for sequencing was lamina propria lymphocytes from the gut. These receptors were obtained from a woman aged 18 to 35 with active celiac disease.

The chain is built from TRBV6-1 and TRBJ2-3; TRBD1 agrees at 11 bases. The V and J ends lost 1 base and 5 bases, in that order; junction bases with no gene match: 14. CDR1 is MNHNS and CDR2 is SASEGT in the germline V gene. The CDR3 contains 19 residues. The CDR3 region is CASSEEGWRDRGRQDTQYF. The CDR3 DNA sequence: TGTGCCAGCAGTGAAGAAGGGTGGAGGGACAGGGGGAGGCAAGATACGCAGTATTTT.

V and J are TRBV6-6 and TRBJ2-5; 10 nucleotides agree with TRBD2. The CDR3 length is 13 residues. Germline loops: CDR1 MNHNY, CDR2 SVGAGI (reference sequence). After removal of 2 bases from V and 7 bases from J, the junction contained 1 base not matched to a gene. As DNA, the CDR3 is TGTGCCAGCAGTTACGAGCGGGGGGGGACCCAGTACTTC. Encoded protein: CASSYERGGTQYF.